The 25 T cell receptor beta chains presented below share a single source sample, sequenced in a study of OX40 agonist ivuxolimab in advanced cancers. Assay: immunoSEQ multiplex PCR; the TCRdb copy retains only in-frame clones and omits some. The sample lists approximately 60,000 clones, 85% to 90% occurring once. This material consisted of CD4+ or CD8+ T cells sorted from blood, taken in a trial of the OX40 agonist ivuxolimab. The receptors were gathered from an adult with an advanced solid tumor such as melanoma, head and neck, liver or kidney cancer.

V usage is TRBV28 and J usage is TRBJ1-1, with TRBD1 matching over 7 bases. With 3 bases clipped from V and 6 bases from J, the junction kept 7 bases outside the gene matches. The CDR3 has 14 amino acids. The germline CDR1 and CDR2 sequences are MDHEN and SYDVKM. CDR3 region: CASSFGRGLPEAFF. DNA for the CDR3: TGTGCCAGCAGTTTTGGCAGGGGGTTGCCTGAAGCTTTCTTT.

The chain uses TRBV11-2 and TRBJ1-1; 8 bases match TRBD1. The junction had 11 bases not matched to a gene; V was cut back by 5 bases and J by 9 bases. Germline V gene data show CDR1 as SGHAT and CDR2 as FQNNGV. This CDR3 spans 14 amino acids. The CDR3 bases are TGTGCCAGCAGCCCTACAAACGACAGGGGCAAAGCTTTCTTT. Amino acid sequence: CASSPTNDRGKAFF.

The V and J genes are TRBV30 and TRBJ2-7; D unclear. V was trimmed by 2 bases and J by 5 bases, leaving 10 bases between them. Germline V gene data show CDR1 as GTSNPN and CDR2 as SVGIG (reference sequence). This CDR3 is 12 amino acids long. The CDR3 is CAWSIISNEQYF. The DNA of the CDR3 is TGTGCCTGGAGTATTATAAGTAACGAGCAGTACTTC.

The chain couples TRBV2 to TRBJ2-2; TRBD2 is a possible D gene (5 bases). This CDR3 spans 14 amino acids. CDR1 and CDR2 from the germline V gene are SNHLY and FYNNEI. Trimming took 1 base from V and 4 from J, leaving 7 bases between them. The CDR3, as DNA: TGTGCCAGCAGTGAAGTAGCGAGCACCGGGGAGCTGTTTTTT. This encodes CASSEVASTGELFF.

In the case of this clone: Other DNA sequences in this sample translate to the same CDR3. This chain links TRBV5-1 with TRBJ2-1; 9 bases fit TRBD2. V was clipped by 0 bases and J by 3 bases; unmatched bases: 4. CDR3 size: 16 residues. Germline CDR1 SGHRS, CDR2 YFSETQ. The CDR3 sequence is CASSLGLAGSYNEQFF. The CDR3 DNA is TGCGCCAGCAGCTTGGGGCTAGCGGGGAGCTACAATGAGCAGTTCTTC.

The chain is built from TRBV5-5 and TRBJ1-1; the D gene is possibly TRBD1 (5 bases). Germline CDR1 is SGHKS and CDR2 is YYEKEE (reference sequence). Trimming shortened V by 2 bases and J by 12 bases, and 11 bases separated the two germline ends. The CDR3 has 11 residues. The CDR3 protein is CASSFGGTTFF. Here the CDR3 DNA reads TGTGCCAGCAGCTTTGGGGGTACAACTTTCTTT.

The J gene is TRBJ1-1, the V gene TRBV4-1; D is unresolved. There are 15 residues in the CDR3. Looked up from germline, CDR1 is MGHRA and CDR2 is YSYEKL. Trimming took 0 bases from V and 0 from J, leaving 8 bases between them. CDR3 nucleotide sequence: TGCGCCAGCAGCCAAGAAGACCGCATGAACACTGAAGCTTTCTTT. Residues: CASSQEDRMNTEAFF.

The J gene is TRBJ2-2, the V gene TRBV9; D uncertain. Trimming stripped 3 bases from V and 0 bases from J, with 15 bases between. The CDR3 sequence is 17 residues long. CDR1 SGDLS and CDR2 YYNGEE come from the germline V gene. The CDR3 here is CASSAPELDTNTGELFF. In DNA form, the CDR3 reads TGTGCCAGCAGCGCCCCCGAACTGGATACGAACACCGGGGAGCTGTTTTTT.

The V and J genes are TRBV5-1 and TRBJ1-1, with D uncertain. With 0 bases removed from V and 8 bases from J, the gap between germline ends came to 5 bases. Germline-derived CDR1 and CDR2 are SGHRS and YFSETQ. The CDR3 length is 11 residues. The CDR3 sequence is CASSLGKEAFF. The CDR3 coding sequence is TGCGCCAGCAGCTTGGGAAAAGAAGCTTTCTTT.

V usage is TRBV9 and J usage is TRBJ1-1, with D perhaps matching TRBD1 (6 bases). The germline CDR1 and CDR2 sequences are SGDLS and YYNGEE. Trimming cost V 3 bases and J 1 base, with 13 bases left between them. The CDR3 length is 15 residues. CDR3 sequence reads: CASSEGGVRNTEAFF. The CDR3 DNA reads TGTGCCAGCAGCGAGGGGGGTGTCAGGAACACTGAAGCTTTCTTT.

This chain uses TRBV27 with TRBJ2-7, with unresolved D. The V end was cut by 9 bases, the J end by 4 bases, with 19 bases between. Germline-derived CDR1 and CDR2 are MNHEY and SMNVEV (reference sequence). This CDR3 contains 14 residues. The CDR3 sequence: CASRNRAHLYEQYF. CDR3 sequence (DNA): TGTGCCAGTAGAAACCGGGCCCATTTGTACGAGCAGTACTTC.

This clone is a singleton in its sample. V usage is TRBV2 and J usage is TRBJ1-5; D not certain. This CDR3 has 16 residues. Germline V lookup: CDR1 SNHLY, CDR2 FYNNEI. Between the trimmed V and J ends, which lost 3 bases and 0 bases, there was a span of 12 bases. CDR3 amino acids: CASSESPGYSNQPQHF. DNA for the CDR3: TGTGCCAGCAGTGAGAGCCCAGGATATAGCAATCAGCCCCAGCATTTT.

The chain couples TRBV27 to TRBJ2-7; TRBD1 agrees at 7 bases. With 2 bases clipped from V and 4 bases from J, the junction kept 8 bases outside the gene matches. Per germline, CDR1 MNHEY and CDR2 SMNVEV (reference sequence). The CDR3 consists of 15 residues. The CDR3 bases are TGTGCCAGCAGTTTACAAGCCAGGGGGTCATACGAGCAGTACTTC. As protein: CASSLQARGSYEQYF.

The DNA of the CDR3 is TGTGCCAGCAGCTCGACTAGCGGGGGCACAGATACGCAGTATTTT. Translation: CASSSTSGGTDTQYF. This rearrangement joins TRBV5-4 to TRBJ2-3, with 11 bases identical to TRBD2. J was trimmed by 1 base and V by 3 bases; bases with no gene match: 1. Germline V lookup: CDR1 SGHNT, CDR2 YYREEE (reference sequence). The CDR3 totals 15 residues.

This chain joins TRBV29-1 and TRBJ2-7, with D unclear. In germline, CDR1 is SQVTM, CDR2 ANQGSEA. CDR3 length equals 10 residues. The V end was cut by 3 bases, the J end by 6 bases, with 6 bases between. CDR3 sequence reads: CSVEVGEQYF. The CDR3 nucleotides are TGCAGCGTTGAGGTCGGCGAGCAGTACTTC.

The V and J genes are TRBV4-1 and TRBJ2-7; D might be TRBD1 or TRBD2, each matching 5 bases. The V end was cut by 0 bases, the J end by 0 bases, with 12 bases between. The CDR3 length is 16 residues. Germline CDR1 MGHRA, CDR2 YSYEKL. The CDR3 loop reads CASSQEGVGFSYEQYF. CDR3 DNA: TGCGCCAGCAGCCAAGAGGGGGTCGGCTTCTCCTACGAGCAGTACTTC.

This chain connects TRBV10-1 to TRBJ2-1; D is perhaps TRBD1 or TRBD2 (5 bases each). Trimming shortened V by 2 bases and J by 8 bases, and 10 bases separated the two germline ends. Germline V gene data show CDR1 as WNHNN and CDR2 as SYGVQD (reference sequence). This CDR3 comprises 13 residues. CDR3 DNA sequence: TGCGCCAGCAGTGAGGTCGGGGCTTATGAGCAGTTCTTC. Protein product: CASSEVGAYEQFF.

J is TRBJ2-1 and V is TRBV7-3, with D possibly being TRBD1 or TRBD2 (7 bases each). The germline CDR1 and CDR2 sequences are SGHTA and FQGTGA. Trimming pared 5 bases from V and 5 bases from J, leaving 19 bases between. CDR3 length: 16 residues. The CDR3 DNA reads TGTGCCAGCAGCACCATAGCGGGCCAGGGGGACAATGAGCAGTTCTTC. This translates into CASSTIAGQGDNEQFF.

Only a few counts were recorded for this clone. The CDR3 is CASRPGTMSSGNTIYF. In DNA, the CDR3 is TGTGCCAGCCGACCCGGGACAATGAGCTCTGGAAACACCATATATTTT. This chain joins TRBV7-9 and TRBJ1-3; possible D gene TRBD1, 6 bases. The CDR3 has 16 amino acids. CDR1 is SEHNR and CDR2 is FQNEAQ in the germline V gene (reference sequence). V lost 8 bases and J 0 bases, leaving 17 bases between the germline ends.

The V call is TRBV11-3, the J call TRBJ2-7; 8 positions match TRBD1. CDR3 length: 13 amino acids. Germline values: CDR1 SGHNT, CDR2 YENEEA. V dropped 10 bases and J dropped 5; count of bases not matched to a gene: 10. The CDR3 nucleotides read TGTGCCACCTCGACAGGGGTCAGCGACGAGCAGTACTTC. Protein product: CATSTGVSDEQYF.

CDR3 nucleotide sequence: TGTGCCAGCAGTGAATCGGCACCTGAAGCTTTCTTT. Translating gives CASSESAPEAFF. The chain combines TRBV25-1 with TRBJ1-1; no firm D call. V was trimmed by 1 base and J by 6 bases, leaving 6 bases between them. Looked up from germline, CDR1 is MGHDK and CDR2 is SYGVNS. The CDR3 length is 12 residues.

This clone was found once. This chain joins TRBV19 and TRBJ2-7, with a tentative D call TRBD2 (6 bases). The germline V gene encodes CDR1 LNHDA and CDR2 SQIVND (reference sequence). CDR3 length: 15 residues. The V end lost 1 base, the J end lost 0 bases, and 10 bases lay between the germline ends. The CDR3 loop reads CASSIGGGSSYEQYF. CDR3 DNA: TGTGCCAGTAGTATAGGTGGGGGGAGCTCCTACGAGCAGTACTTC. Together with reference TRBV19 and TRBJ2-7, the CDR3 gives the full variable domain: DGGITQSPKYLFRKEGQNVTLSCEQNLNHDAMYWYRQDPGQGLRLIYYSQIVNDFQKGDIAEGYSVSREKKESFPLTVTSAQKNPTAFYLCASSIGGGSSYEQYFGPGTRLTVT.

The chain couples TRBV27 to TRBJ2-1; no reliable D call. Germline CDR1 MNHEY, CDR2 SMNVEV (reference sequence). V dropped 7 bases and J dropped 6 bases, with 13 bases sitting between them. The CDR3 has 13 amino acids. The CDR3 DNA is TGTGCCAGCACCTCGGGTCTGCGCAATGAGCAGTTCTTC. Protein: CASTSGLRNEQFF.

This sequence joins TRBV15 and TRBJ2-7; TRBD1 aligns across 8 bases. V shed 4 bases and J 7 bases; nucleotides not matched to a gene: 9. The length of the CDR3 is 14 residues. The germline V gene has CDR1 LNHNV and CDR2 YYDKDF (reference sequence). The CDR3 region has the DNA TGTGCCACCAGCATCAGGGGGCGTTCTTATGAGCAGTACTTC. This gives the protein CATSIRGRSYEQYF. Looking up the rest from reference TRBV15 and TRBJ2-7 gives the full variable domain: DAMVIQNPRYQVTQFGKPVTLSCSQTLNHNVMYWYQQKSSQAPKLLFHYYDKDFNNEADTPDNFQSRRPNTSFCFLDIRSPGLGDTAMYLCATSIRGRSYEQYFGPGTRLTVT.

The chain links TRBV9 to TRBJ1-4; D gene unclear. Per the germline V gene, CDR1 is SGDLS and CDR2 is YYNGEE. Trimming removed 0 bases from V and 6 bases from J, with 9 bases in between. The CDR3 covers 14 residues. For the CDR3, the DNA is TGTGCCAGCAGCGTAGAGTGGAGGGATGAAAAACTGTTTTTT. This gives the protein CASSVEWRDEKLFF. Full variable domain (outside the CDR3, taken from reference TRBV9 and TRBJ1-4): DSGVTQTPKHLITATGQRVTLRCSPRSGDLSVYWYQQSLDQGLQFLIQYYNGEERAKGNILERFSAQQFPDLHSELNLSSLELGDSALYFCASSVEWRDEKLFFGSGTQLSVL.